This entry is about one T cell receptor beta chain. The sample is drawn from a study of blood T cell repertoires in COVID-19. The CDR3 has 14 residues. Trimming removed 4 bases at V and 4 bases at J, with 14 bases between. The germline V gene has CDR1 SGHTS and CDR2 YDEGEE. Using immunoSEQ multiplex PCR, the repertoire was profiled, and TCRdb retains in-frame clones only, with some absent. Of a few hundred thousand clones listed, about four fifths are singletons. The specimen sequenced was PBMCs or T cells enriched from blood (not recorded which). The gene calls are TRBV5-8 and TRBJ1-1, with unresolved D. The clonotype comes from a woman in her forties or fifties who had recovered from COVID-19. The CDR3 here is CASSVAVPPTEAFF. CDR3 coding DNA: TGTGCCAGCAGCGTAGCGGTCCCCCCCACTGAAGCTTTCTTT.